This T cell receptor (beta chain) was captured in a study of blood T cell repertoires in COVID-19. In the authors' methods: Amplification with reference gene primers provided the estimates of nucleated cell counts. Assay used: immunoSEQ multiplex PCR; TCRdb lists only in-frame clones, some missing. V, J and clone size derive from that table, while D and trimming were established from the DNA sequence. This sample has about 250,000 clones, with around 88% found just once. The germline V and J ends were trimmed by 3 bases and 0 bases, with 12 bases remaining between them. CDR1 is KGHSH and CDR2 is LQKENI in the germline V gene. The CDR3 totals 15 residues.

Sequencing was done on a sample of peripheral blood. This sequence originates from a man aged 30 to 45 with acute or convalescent COVID-19. The gene calls are TRBV18 and TRBJ2-7; D remains ambiguous. The CDR3 reads CASSPTAGSSYEQYF. Written as DNA, the CDR3 is TGTGCCAGCTCACCCACGGCAGGTAGCTCCTACGAGCAGTACTTC. Supplemented by reference TRBV18 and TRBJ2-7, the full variable domain reads NAGVMQNPRHLVRRRGQEARLRCSPMKGHSHVYWYRQLPEEGLKFMVYLQKENIIDESGMPKERFSAEFPKEGPSILRIQQVVRGDSAAYFCASSPTAGSSYEQYFGPGTRLTVT.